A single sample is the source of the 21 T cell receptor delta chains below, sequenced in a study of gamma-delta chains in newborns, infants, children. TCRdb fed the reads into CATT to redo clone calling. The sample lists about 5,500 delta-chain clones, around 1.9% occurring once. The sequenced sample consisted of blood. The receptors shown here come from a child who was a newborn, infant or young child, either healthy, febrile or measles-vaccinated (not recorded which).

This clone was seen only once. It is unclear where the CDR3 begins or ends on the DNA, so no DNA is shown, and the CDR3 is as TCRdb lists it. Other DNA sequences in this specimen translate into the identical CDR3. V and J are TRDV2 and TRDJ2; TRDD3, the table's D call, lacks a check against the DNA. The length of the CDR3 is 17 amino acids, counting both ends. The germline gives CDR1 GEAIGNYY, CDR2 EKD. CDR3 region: CACACDVLGALTAQLFF.

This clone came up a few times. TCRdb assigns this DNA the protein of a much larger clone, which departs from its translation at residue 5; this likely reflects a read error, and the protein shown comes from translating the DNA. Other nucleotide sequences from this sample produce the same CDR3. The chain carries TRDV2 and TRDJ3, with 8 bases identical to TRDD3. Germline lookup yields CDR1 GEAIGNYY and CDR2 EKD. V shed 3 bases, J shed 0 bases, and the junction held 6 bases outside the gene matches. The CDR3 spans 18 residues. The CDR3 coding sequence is TGTGCCTGTGACGCTGGGGGACCCCACTCCTGGGACACCCGACAGATGTTTTTC. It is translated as CACDAGGPHSWDTRQMFF.

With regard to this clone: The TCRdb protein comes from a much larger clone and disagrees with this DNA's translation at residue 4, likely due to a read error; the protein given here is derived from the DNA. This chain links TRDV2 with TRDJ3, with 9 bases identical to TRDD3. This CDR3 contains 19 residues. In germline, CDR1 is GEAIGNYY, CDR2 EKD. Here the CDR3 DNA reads TGTGCCTGTTACACCTTACTGGGGGAGAGCTCCTGGGACACCCGACAGATGTTTTTC. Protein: CACYTLLGESSWDTRQMFF.

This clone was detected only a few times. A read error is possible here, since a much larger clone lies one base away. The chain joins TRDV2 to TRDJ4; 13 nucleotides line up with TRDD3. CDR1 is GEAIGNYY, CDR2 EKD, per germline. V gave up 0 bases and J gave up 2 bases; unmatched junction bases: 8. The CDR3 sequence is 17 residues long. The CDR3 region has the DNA TGTGCCTGTGACACCGTACTGGGGGATACGCAAGTAAGACCCCTGATCTTT. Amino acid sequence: CACDTVLGDTQVRPLIF.

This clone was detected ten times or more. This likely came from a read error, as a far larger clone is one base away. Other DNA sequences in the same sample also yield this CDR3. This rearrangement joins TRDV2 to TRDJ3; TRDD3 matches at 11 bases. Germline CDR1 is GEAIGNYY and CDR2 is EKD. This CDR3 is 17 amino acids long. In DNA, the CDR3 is TGTGCCTGTGACACCGCTGGGGGATACTGGGACACCCGGCAGATGTTTTTC. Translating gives CACDTAGGYWDTRQMFF.

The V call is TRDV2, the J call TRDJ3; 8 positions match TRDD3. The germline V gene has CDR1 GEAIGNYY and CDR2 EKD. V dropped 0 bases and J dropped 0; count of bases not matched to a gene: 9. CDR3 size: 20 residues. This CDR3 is CACDTAGIRASSWDTRQMFF. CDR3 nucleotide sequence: TGTGCCTGTGACACCGCAGGGATACGCGCCAGCTCCTGGGACACCCGACAGATGTTTTTC.

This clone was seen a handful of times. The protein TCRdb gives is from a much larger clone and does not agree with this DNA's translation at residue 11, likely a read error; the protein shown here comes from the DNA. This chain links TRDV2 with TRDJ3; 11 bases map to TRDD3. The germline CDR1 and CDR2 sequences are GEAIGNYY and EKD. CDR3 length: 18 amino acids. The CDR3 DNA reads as TGTGCCTGTGACACTGGGGGATACGCCTCCCGGGACACCCGACAGATGTTTTTC. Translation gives CACDTGGYASRDTRQMFF.

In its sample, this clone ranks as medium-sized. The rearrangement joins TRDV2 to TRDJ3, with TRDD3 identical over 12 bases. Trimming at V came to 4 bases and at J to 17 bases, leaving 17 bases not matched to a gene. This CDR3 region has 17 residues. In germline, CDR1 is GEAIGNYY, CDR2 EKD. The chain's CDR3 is CACDSILGDTDLLEMFF. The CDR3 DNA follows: TGTGCCTGTGATTCGATACTGGGGGATACAGACCTCCTTGAGATGTTTTTC.

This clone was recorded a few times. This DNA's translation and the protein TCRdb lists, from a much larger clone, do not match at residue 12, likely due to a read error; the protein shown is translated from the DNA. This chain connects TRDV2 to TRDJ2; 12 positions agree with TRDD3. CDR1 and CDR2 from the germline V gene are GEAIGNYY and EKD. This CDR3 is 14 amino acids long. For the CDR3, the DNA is TGTGCCTGTGACGTACTGGGGGATACAGCACAAATCTTCTTT. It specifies CACDVLGDTAQIFF.

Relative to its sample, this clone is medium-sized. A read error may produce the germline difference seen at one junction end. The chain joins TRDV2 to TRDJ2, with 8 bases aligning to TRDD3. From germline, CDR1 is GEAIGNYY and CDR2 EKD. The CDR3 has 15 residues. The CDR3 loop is CACDILGATTAHLFF. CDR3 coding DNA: TGTGCCTGTGACATACTGGGGGCTACGACAGCACACCTCTTCTTT.

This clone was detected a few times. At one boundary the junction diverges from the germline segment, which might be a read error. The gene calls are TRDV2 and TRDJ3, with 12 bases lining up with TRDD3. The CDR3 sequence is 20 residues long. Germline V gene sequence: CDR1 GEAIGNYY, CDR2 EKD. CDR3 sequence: CACDATGGYMSSWDTRQMFF. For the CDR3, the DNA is TGTGCCTGTGACGCTACTGGGGGATACATGAGCTCCTGGGACACCCGCCAGATGTTTTTC.

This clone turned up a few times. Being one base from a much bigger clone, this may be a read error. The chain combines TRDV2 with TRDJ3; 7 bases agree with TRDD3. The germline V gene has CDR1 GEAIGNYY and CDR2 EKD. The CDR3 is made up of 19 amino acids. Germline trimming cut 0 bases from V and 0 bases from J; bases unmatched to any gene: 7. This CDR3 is CACDTLGGTSSWDTRQMFF. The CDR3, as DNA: TGTGCCTGTGACACCCTGGGGGGTACGAGCTCCTGGGACACCCGACAGATGTTTTTC.

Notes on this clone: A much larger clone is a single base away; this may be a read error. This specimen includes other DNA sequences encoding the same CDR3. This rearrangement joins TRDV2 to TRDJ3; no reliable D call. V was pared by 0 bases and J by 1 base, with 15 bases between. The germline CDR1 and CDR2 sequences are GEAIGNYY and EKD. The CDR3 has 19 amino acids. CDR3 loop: CACDTVGPLRSWDTRQMFF. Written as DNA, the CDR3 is TGTGCCTGTGACACCGTCGGGCCTCTTCGTTCCTGGGACACCCGACAGATGTTTTTC.

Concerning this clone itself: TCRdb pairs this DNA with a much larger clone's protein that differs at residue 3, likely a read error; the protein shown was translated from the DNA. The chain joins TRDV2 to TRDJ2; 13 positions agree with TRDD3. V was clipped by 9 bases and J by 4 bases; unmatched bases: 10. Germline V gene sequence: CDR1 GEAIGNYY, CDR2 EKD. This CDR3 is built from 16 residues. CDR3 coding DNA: TGTGCCCGTTTCCCACTGGGGGATACGGAGACAGCACAACTCTTCTTT. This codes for CARFPLGDTETAQLFF.

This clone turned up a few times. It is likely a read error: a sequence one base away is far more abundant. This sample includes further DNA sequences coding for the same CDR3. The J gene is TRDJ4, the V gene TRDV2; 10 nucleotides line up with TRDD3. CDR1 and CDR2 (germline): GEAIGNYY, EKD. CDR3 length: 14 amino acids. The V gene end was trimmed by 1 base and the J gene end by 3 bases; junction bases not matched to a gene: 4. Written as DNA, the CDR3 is TGTGCCTGTGACACAATGGGGGATACAGGACCCCTGATCTTT. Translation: CACDTMGDTGPLIF.

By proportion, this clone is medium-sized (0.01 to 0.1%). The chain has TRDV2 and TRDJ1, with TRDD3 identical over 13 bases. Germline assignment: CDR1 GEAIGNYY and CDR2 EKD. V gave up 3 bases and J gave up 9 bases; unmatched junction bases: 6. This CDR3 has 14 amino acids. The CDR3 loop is CACDFLTGGYELIF. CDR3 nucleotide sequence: TGTGCCTGTGACTTTCTTACTGGGGGATACGAACTCATCTTT.

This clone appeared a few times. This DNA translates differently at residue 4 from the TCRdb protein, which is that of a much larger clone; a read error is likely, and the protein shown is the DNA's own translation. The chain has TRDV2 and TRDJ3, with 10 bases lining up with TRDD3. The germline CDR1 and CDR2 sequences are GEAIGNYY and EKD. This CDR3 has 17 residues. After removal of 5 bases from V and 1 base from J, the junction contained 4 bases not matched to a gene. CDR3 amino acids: CACVELGDSWDTRQMFF. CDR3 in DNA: TGTGCCTGTGTCGAACTGGGGGATTCCTGGGACACCCGACAGATGTTTTTC.

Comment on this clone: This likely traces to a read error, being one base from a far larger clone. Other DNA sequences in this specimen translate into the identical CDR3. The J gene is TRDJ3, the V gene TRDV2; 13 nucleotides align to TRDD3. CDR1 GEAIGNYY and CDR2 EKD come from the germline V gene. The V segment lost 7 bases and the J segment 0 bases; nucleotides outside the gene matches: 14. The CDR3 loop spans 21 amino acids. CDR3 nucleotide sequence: TGTGCCTGCGACCCAATACTGGGGGATACGCTAGGCTCCTGGGACACCCGACAGATGTTTTTC. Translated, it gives CACDPILGDTLGSWDTRQMFF.

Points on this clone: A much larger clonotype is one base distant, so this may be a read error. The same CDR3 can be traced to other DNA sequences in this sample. The CDR3, as DNA: TGTGCCTGTGACACCGCTGGTGCTACTTTGACAGCACAACTCTTCTTT. It yields the protein CACDTAGATLTAQLFF. The rearrangement links TRDV2 to TRDJ2; no clear D. This CDR3 has 16 amino acids. From germline, CDR1 is GEAIGNYY and CDR2 EKD. Trimming shortened V by 0 bases and J by 0 bases, and 10 bases separated the two germline ends.

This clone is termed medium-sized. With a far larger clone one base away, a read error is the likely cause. DNA for the CDR3: TGTGCCTGTGACGCCGTGGGGGATACAGCACAACTCTTCTTT. Translating gives CACDAVGDTAQLFF. The chain has TRDV2 and TRDJ2; 8 bases fit TRDD3. Germline V gene data show CDR1 as GEAIGNYY and CDR2 as EKD. The J segment lost 5 bases and the V segment lost 3 bases, leaving 4 bases of the junction unmatched. The CDR3 is 14 residues long.

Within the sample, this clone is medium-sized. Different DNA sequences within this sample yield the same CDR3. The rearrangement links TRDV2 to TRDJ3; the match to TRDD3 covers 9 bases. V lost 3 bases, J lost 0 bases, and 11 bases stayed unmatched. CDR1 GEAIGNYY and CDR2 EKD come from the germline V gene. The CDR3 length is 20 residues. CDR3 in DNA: TGTGCCTGTGACTCCGTACTGGGGGACATTACCTCCTGGGACACCCGACAGATGTTTTTC. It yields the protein CACDSVLGDITSWDTRQMFF.